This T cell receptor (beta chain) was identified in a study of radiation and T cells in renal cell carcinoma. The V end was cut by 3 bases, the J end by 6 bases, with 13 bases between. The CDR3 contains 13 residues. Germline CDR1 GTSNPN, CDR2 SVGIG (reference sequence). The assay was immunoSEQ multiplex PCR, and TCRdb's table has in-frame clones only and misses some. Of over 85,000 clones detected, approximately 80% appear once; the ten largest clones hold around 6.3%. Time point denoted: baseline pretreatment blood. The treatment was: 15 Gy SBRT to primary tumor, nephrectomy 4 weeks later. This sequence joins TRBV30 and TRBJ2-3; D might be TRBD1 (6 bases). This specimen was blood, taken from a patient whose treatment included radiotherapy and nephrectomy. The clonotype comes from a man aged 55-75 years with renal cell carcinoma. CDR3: CAWSRGARDTQYF. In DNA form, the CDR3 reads TGTGCCTGGAGCAGGGGAGCGAGGGATACGCAGTATTTT. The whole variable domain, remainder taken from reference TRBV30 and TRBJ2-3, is SQTIHQWPATLVQPVGSPLSLECTVEGTSNPNLYWYRQAAGRGLQLLFYSVGIGQISSEVPQNLSASRPQDRQFILSSKKLLLSDSGFYLCAWSRGARDTQYFGPGTRLTVL.